This TCR beta chain was obtained from a study of blood T cells in healthy people across ages. The individuals who served as donors were healthy Caucasians living in Russia, aged roughly 6 to 95. Primed by a sample-barcoded 5' primer and a J-beta primer mix, a second PCR proceeded for 7 to 11 cycles. TCRdb processed the 5' RACE reads anew with MiXCR; each CDR3 protein has one entry. The data hold more than 700,000 distinct CDR3 sequences, with 50% to 65% observed a single time. Germline V gene lookup returns CDR1 SQVTM and CDR2 ANQGSEA. The CDR3 has 15 amino acids. The sequencing input was blood. This TCR was sampled from an elderly man in good health. The chain couples TRBV29-1 to TRBJ2-7; 12 nucleotides line up with TRBD1. The DNA end is a closer match to TRBJ2-5, so the J assignment may be wrong. The CDR3 DNA follows: TGCAGCGTTGAAACCGGGACAGGGGGCGATGAGACCCAGTACTTC. This sequence encodes CSVETGTGGDETQYF.